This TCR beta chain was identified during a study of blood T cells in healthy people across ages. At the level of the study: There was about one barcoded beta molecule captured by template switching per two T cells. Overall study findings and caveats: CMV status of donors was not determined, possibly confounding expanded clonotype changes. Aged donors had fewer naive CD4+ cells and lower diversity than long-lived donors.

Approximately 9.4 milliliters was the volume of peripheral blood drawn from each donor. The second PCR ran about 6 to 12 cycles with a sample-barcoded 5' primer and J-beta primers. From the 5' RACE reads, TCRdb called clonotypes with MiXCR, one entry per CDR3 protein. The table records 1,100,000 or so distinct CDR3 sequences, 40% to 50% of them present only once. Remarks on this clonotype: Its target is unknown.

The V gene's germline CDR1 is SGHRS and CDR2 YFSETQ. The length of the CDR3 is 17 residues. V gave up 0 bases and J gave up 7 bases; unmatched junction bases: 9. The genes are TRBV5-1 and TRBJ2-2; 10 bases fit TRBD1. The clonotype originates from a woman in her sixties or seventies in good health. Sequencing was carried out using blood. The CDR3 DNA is TGCGCCAGCAGCTTGGCCCTTAGACAGGGGGCTCGCGGGGAGCTGTTTTTT. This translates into CASSLALRQGARGELFF.